The T cell receptor (beta chain) under discussion was sequenced for a study of blood T cells in healthy people across ages. With a J-beta primer mix and a sample-barcoded 5' primer, a second PCR ran roughly 6 to 12 cycles. TCRdb reprocessed the 5' RACE reads with MiXCR, giving one entry per CDR3 protein. The sample carries 800,000 or so distinct CDR3 sequences, less than 60% recorded once. This clonotype turned up a few times. CDR1 is MNHNS, CDR2 SASEGT, per germline. CDR3 length equals 14 residues. Germline trimming cut 4 bases from V and 3 bases from J; bases unmatched to any gene: 3. There were healthy Caucasian individuals from Russia, aged about 6 to 100, serving as donors.

This clonotype originated in an elderly man in good health. The sequencing input was blood. The chain recombines TRBV6-1 with TRBJ2-7; TRBD1 matches at 10 bases. DNA of the CDR3: TGTGCCAGCAGTGTCCGGGACAGGGGCTACGAGCAGTACTTC. This encodes CASSVRDRGYEQYF.